A single sample is the source of the 29 T cell receptor beta chains below, sequenced in a study of blood T cell repertoires in COVID-19. Some clones are missing from TCRdb's copy, which holds only in-frame ones; the method was immunoSEQ multiplex PCR. The sample has approximately 300,000 clones, roughly four fifths seen once; the top ten hold approximately 14%. The sequenced sample consisted of peripheral blood. The receptors derive from a person aged 65-85 years with COVID-19, enrolled during active disease.

The chain has TRBV29-1 and TRBJ2-4; 8 bases agree with TRBD2. The CDR3 contains 15 residues. Trimming cost V 3 bases and J 3 bases; bases outside gene matches: 7. Germline V gene lookup returns CDR1 SQVTM and CDR2 ANQGSEA. The CDR3 here is CSVDSGVQDKNIQYF. The CDR3 DNA reads as TGCAGCGTTGATAGCGGGGTCCAGGACAAAAACATTCAGTACTTC.

V usage is TRBV14 and J usage is TRBJ1-3; no clear D. Trimming pared 0 bases from V and 4 bases from J, leaving 10 bases between. CDR3 length: 15 amino acids. Germline V lookup: CDR1 SGHDN, CDR2 FVKESK. In nucleotides, the CDR3 is TGTGCCAGCAGCCAAGATTACACCTCCGGAAACACCATATATTTT. This sequence encodes CASSQDYTSGNTIYF.

The V gene is TRBV5-1, the J gene TRBJ2-1, with D possibly matching TRBD2 (6 bases). Per the germline V gene, CDR1 is SGHRS and CDR2 is YFSETQ. V gave up 4 bases and J gave up 0 bases, with 17 bases separating them. The CDR3 sequence is 17 residues long. DNA of the CDR3: TGCGCCAGCAGCCCGGGACTGGCCCCCAGCTCCTACAATGAGCAGTTCTTC. It codes for CASSPGLAPSSYNEQFF.

The chain combines TRBV7-9 with TRBJ1-4; D remains unclear. V gave up 4 bases and J gave up 6 bases, with 18 bases separating them. Per germline, CDR1 SEHNR and CDR2 FQNEAQ (reference sequence). The CDR3 covers 16 residues. The CDR3 DNA is TGTGCCAGCAGCTCCCCACCTGGGAGGACTGATGAAAAACTGTTTTTT. Translation gives CASSSPPGRTDEKLFF.

V and J are TRBV2 and TRBJ2-7; D remains unclear. Germline CDR1 reads SNHLY; CDR2 reads FYNNEI. The germline V and J ends were trimmed by 4 bases and 0 bases, with 10 bases remaining between them. This CDR3 comprises 14 residues. The CDR3 nucleotides read TGTGCCAGCAGTGCCGGCAGACTCTCCTACGAGCAGTACTTC. Its protein is CASSAGRLSYEQYF.

The chain carries TRBV7-2 and TRBJ1-2; 7 positions match TRBD1. V lost 2 bases, J lost 6 bases, and 9 bases stayed unmatched. The V gene's germline CDR1 is SGHTA and CDR2 FQGNSA. The CDR3 has 15 residues. CDR3 bases: TGTGCCAGCAGCTTACGTGTGACAGGGCTTGATGGCTACACCTTC. Its translation is CASSLRVTGLDGYTF.

The V and J genes are TRBV5-6 and TRBJ2-1; weak D call: TRBD2 (6 bases). Germline V gives CDR1 SGHDT, CDR2 YYEEEE. CDR3 length: 14 residues. V was trimmed by 3 bases and J by 5 bases, leaving 12 bases between them. The DNA of the CDR3 is TGTGCCAGCAGCTCGGGACTCTTAAACAATGAGCAGTTCTTC. It is translated as CASSSGLLNNEQFF. Full variable domain (outside the CDR3, taken from reference TRBV5-6 and TRBJ2-1): DAGVTQSPTHLIKTRGQQVTLRCSPKSGHDTVSWYQQALGQGPQFIFQYYEEEERQRGNFPDRFSGHQFPNYSSELNVNALLLGDSALYLCASSSGLLNNEQFFGPGTRLTVL.

The CDR3 loop is CASRPGLPTGELFF. CDR3 DNA: TGTGCCAGTCGGCCGGGACTTCCGACCGGGGAGCTGTTTTTT. The genes are TRBV7-9 and TRBJ2-2; possibly TRBD2 for D (6 bases). Germline-derived CDR1 and CDR2 are SEHNR and FQNEAQ (reference sequence). CDR3 length: 14 residues. The V end was cut by 9 bases, the J end by 5 bases, with 16 bases between.

The chain combines TRBV2 with TRBJ2-3; TRBD1 agrees at 9 bases. This CDR3 contains 14 residues. The germline CDR1 and CDR2 sequences are SNHLY and FYNNEI. V lost 6 bases, J lost 4 bases, and 5 bases stayed unmatched. DNA of the CDR3: TGTGCCAGCAGCCCGGGACAGGGAGCAGATACGCAGTATTTT. This translates into CASSPGQGADTQYF.

The J gene is TRBJ1-2, the V gene TRBV10-3, with D maybe TRBD1 (5 bases). V lost 6 bases to trimming and J lost 2 bases, with 7 bases between them. The germline CDR1 and CDR2 sequences are ENHRY and SYGVKD. The CDR3 loop spans 12 amino acids. The CDR3 protein is CAISPGNYGYTF. CDR3 sequence (DNA): TGTGCCATCAGCCCAGGGAACTATGGCTACACCTTC.

The V call is TRBV7-2, the J call TRBJ1-1; weak D call: TRBD1 (5 bases). The germline gives CDR1 SGHTA, CDR2 FQGNSA. CDR3 length: 16 residues. Between the trimmed V and J ends, which lost 1 base and 4 bases, there was a span of 16 bases. The CDR3 DNA reads as TGTGCCAGCAGCTTAGGAGGTTGGGTGGGGGGCACTGAAGCTTTCTTT. It yields the protein CASSLGGWVGGTEAFF.

The V gene is TRBV7-3, the J gene TRBJ2-1; 13 positions match TRBD2. Germline lookup yields CDR1 SGHTA and CDR2 FQGTGA. The CDR3 covers 14 residues. V lost 5 bases to trimming and J lost 8 bases; unmatched junction nucleotides: 3. CDR3 coding DNA: TGTGCCAGCAGCCCGGGACTAGCGGGACATGAGCAGTTCTTC. Translating it yields CASSPGLAGHEQFF.

J is TRBJ2-3 and V is TRBV29-1, with 7 bases identical to TRBD2. Trimming removed 7 bases from V and 4 bases from J; junction bases left unmatched: 8. Germline V gives CDR1 SQVTM, CDR2 ANQGSEA. The CDR3 spans 13 residues. For the CDR3, the DNA is TGCAGCGCTCCTGGGGCGGGGGCAGATACGCAGTATTTT. It encodes CSAPGAGADTQYF.

This sequence joins TRBV6-2 or TRBV6-3 and TRBJ2-3, with D perhaps TRBD1 (6 bases). The CDR3 totals 15 residues. Germline CDR1 and CDR2: MNHEY and SVGEGT. Trimming left V 2 bases short and J 1 base short, with 10 bases between. The DNA of the CDR3 is TGTGCCAGCAGTTACACAGGGCTTGGCACAGATACGCAGTATTTT. Residues: CASSYTGLGTDTQYF.

The chain uses TRBV5-8 and TRBJ2-6; TRBD1 might be the D (6 bases). The germline V gene has CDR1 SGHTS and CDR2 YDEGEE. Trimming removed 4 bases from V and 1 base from J, with 9 bases in between. The CDR3 has 15 residues. The CDR3 nucleotides are TGTGCCAGCAGCACAACAGGGTCTGGGGCCAACGTCCTGACTTTC. Translation gives CASSTTGSGANVLTF.

This clone was seen only once. The rearrangement joins TRBV18 to TRBJ1-1; D is uncertain. The germline V gene has CDR1 KGHSH and CDR2 LQKENI. The CDR3 sequence is 16 residues long. With 0 bases removed from V and 0 bases from J, the gap between germline ends came to 11 bases. The CDR3, as DNA: TGTGCCAGCTCACCACCAAGGGCGGGGATGAACACTGAAGCTTTCTTT. Its translation: CASSPPRAGMNTEAFF.

The chain recombines TRBV19 with TRBJ2-6; possibly TRBD1 for D (5 bases). Trimming cost V 1 base and J 0 bases, with 7 bases left between them. Germline V CDR1 and CDR2: LNHDA, SQIVND (reference sequence). CDR3 length: 16 residues. CDR3 DNA sequence: TGTGCCAGTAGTATAGGAAGGGGCTCTGGGGCCAACGTCCTGACTTTC. Protein product: CASSIGRGSGANVLTF. Variable domain in full (rest from reference TRBV19 and TRBJ2-6): DGGITQSPKYLFRKEGQNVTLSCEQNLNHDAMYWYRQDPGQGLRLIYYSQIVNDFQKGDIAEGYSVSREKKESFPLTVTSAQKNPTAFYLCASSIGRGSGANVLTFGAGSRLTVL.

The chain is built from TRBV10-3 and TRBJ2-7, with D possibly matching TRBD1 (5 bases). Trimming cost V 4 bases and J 7 bases, with 20 bases left between them. The CDR3 spans 15 residues. Looked up from germline, CDR1 is ENHRY and CDR2 is SYGVKD. The CDR3 nucleotides read TGTGCCATCAGTGCGGACGGACAACACCCAGGGGAGCAGTACTTC. Amino acid sequence: CAISADGQHPGEQYF.

The V call is TRBV20-1, the J call TRBJ2-7, with D perhaps matching TRBD2 (5 bases). Germline V gene sequence: CDR1 DFQATT, CDR2 SNEGSKA (reference sequence). The CDR3 runs to 13 residues. V was shortened by 3 bases and J by 4 bases, with 13 bases between the two germline ends. Here the CDR3 DNA reads TGCAGTGCTAGTCATGGGAGAATATACGAGCAGTACTTC. Translating it yields CSASHGRIYEQYF.

V gene TRBV6-5 combines with J gene TRBJ2-1; the match to TRBD2 covers 12 bases. Germline V gene lookup returns CDR1 MNHEY and CDR2 SVGAGI. This CDR3 contains 14 residues. V trimming: 6 bases; J trimming: 4 bases; junction bases outside the gene matches: 1. As DNA, the CDR3 is TGTGCCAGCAGAACTAGCGGGGGGTACAATGAGCAGTTCTTC. Its translation is CASRTSGGYNEQFF.

This clone was picked up one time. The rearrangement uses TRBV5-4 and TRBJ1-1; a weak D match, TRBD1 (6 bases). The CDR3 spans 11 residues. CDR1 is SGHNT and CDR2 is YYREEE in the germline V gene (reference sequence). V shed 0 bases and J shed 10 bases, with 7 bases lying between them. In DNA form, the CDR3 reads TGTGCCAGCAGCTTGGGACAGGTAGCTTTCTTT. It codes for CASSLGQVAFF.

For this clone: The junction shows a germline mismatch at one end, possibly a read error. This chain joins TRBV19 and TRBJ2-7; tentatively, D is TRBD2 (5 bases). CDR1 is LNHDA and CDR2 is SQIVND in the germline V gene (reference sequence). The CDR3 sequence is 15 residues long. DNA of the CDR3: TGTGCCAGTAGTATAGCAAGAGGGAGCTCCTACGGGCAGTACTTC. Encoded protein: CASSIARGSSYGQYF.

This chain's CDR3 is CASSFAASTDTQYF. CDR3 coding DNA: TGTGCCAGCAGCTTTGCGGCTAGCACAGATACGCAGTATTTT. V usage is TRBV11-2 and J usage is TRBJ2-3; no clear D gene. V was pared by 3 bases and J by 0 bases, with 7 bases between. CDR1 is SGHAT and CDR2 is FQNNGV in the germline V gene. The CDR3 spans 14 residues. Using reference TRBV11-2 and TRBJ2-3 for the parts outside the CDR3, the full variable domain is EAGVAQSPRYKIIEKRQSVAFWCNPISGHATLYWYQQILGQGPKLLIQFQNNGVVDDSQLPKDRFSAERLKGVDSTLKIQPAKLEDSAVYLCASSFAASTDTQYFGPGTRLTVL.

The chain links TRBV27 to TRBJ2-1, with 9 positions matching TRBD2. With 7 bases clipped from V and 4 bases from J, the junction kept 8 bases outside the gene matches. Germline CDR1 and CDR2: MNHEY and SMNVEV (reference sequence). This CDR3 region has 15 residues. The CDR3 loop is CASMWREGRYNEQFF. The DNA of the CDR3 is TGTGCCAGCATGTGGCGGGAGGGCCGATACAATGAGCAGTTCTTC.

The CDR3: CASSLGGRQPQHF. The CDR3 DNA is TGTGCCAGCAGCTTAGGGGGGCGTCAGCCCCAGCATTTT. The chain is built from TRBV7-2 and TRBJ1-5; D is perhaps TRBD1 (6 bases). The CDR3 has 13 residues. V was trimmed by 1 base and J by 6 bases, leaving 7 bases between them. Germline lookup yields CDR1 SGHTA and CDR2 FQGNSA.

In its sample, this clone was seen once. V usage is TRBV28 and J usage is TRBJ2-1, with 7 bases aligning to TRBD1. The CDR3 length is 15 residues. The trim removed 3 bases at V and 7 bases at J, leaving 9 bases unmatched. The germline V gene encodes CDR1 MDHEN and CDR2 SYDVKM. CDR3 DNA: TGTGCCAGCAGTTTCCAGGGGGTCGTGTGGAATGAGCAGTTCTTC. This gives the protein CASSFQGVVWNEQFF.

This chain links TRBV7-2 with TRBJ2-1; possible D gene TRBD2, 5 bases. V was pared by 2 bases and J by 0 bases, with 11 bases between. CDR1 is SGHTA and CDR2 is FQGNSA in the germline V gene. This CDR3 has 16 residues. The DNA of the CDR3 is TGTGCCAGCAGCTTACCGGCACGGGACTCCTACAATGAGCAGTTCTTC. This codes for CASSLPARDSYNEQFF.

This clone was seen once. The chain employs TRBV6-5 and TRBJ1-6; D is possibly TRBD1 (6 bases). The germline V gene has CDR1 MNHEY and CDR2 SVGAGI. This CDR3 comprises 13 residues. V was shortened by 5 bases and J by 10 bases, with 12 bases between the two germline ends. The CDR3 region is CASSRQAQSPLHF. CDR3 in DNA: TGTGCCAGCAGTAGACAGGCACAATCACCCCTCCACTTT.

V gene TRBV5-4 combines with J gene TRBJ1-1; 11 positions agree with TRBD1. Germline loops: CDR1 SGHNT, CDR2 YYREEE (reference sequence). The CDR3 sequence is 13 residues long. With 5 bases clipped from V and 3 bases from J, the junction kept 0 bases outside the gene matches. CDR3 residues: CASRGQGDTEAFF. CDR3 in DNA: TGTGCCAGCAGGGGACAGGGGGACACTGAAGCTTTCTTT.